The rows below give T cell receptor beta chains drawn from one sample of a study of T-cell memory formation after mild COVID-19. TCRdb called the 5' RACE reads again in MiXCR, with one record for every CDR3 protein. The sample carries 350,000 to 450,000 distinct CDR3 sequences, 20% to 25% recorded once. Source material: PBMCs or a T cell subset sorted from them (not recorded which). Receptor source: an adult woman who had mild COVID-19 (a few samples of this study predate the infection). Cell type and time point are not known. Both conserved end residues are part of each CDR3. Each record gives: clone size, V gene, D gene, J gene, CDR3 protein, CDR3 DNA. D genes are given only for firm matches. Clone size is not always given. Where it is, it says once, few, many or a class for expanded clones.

>-|TRBV6-2/TRBV6-3|-|TRBJ1-2
CASSYRTVNYGYTF
TGTGCCAGCAGTTACCGGACGGTTAACTATGGCTACACCTTC
>-|TRBV6-1|-|TRBJ2-5
CASSAGGRETQYF
TGTGCCAGCAGTGCTGGTGGTAGGGAGACCCAGTACTTC
>-|TRBV27|-|TRBJ2-6
CASSLVGGANVLTF
TGTGCCAGCAGTTTAGTAGGTGGGGCCAACGTCCTGACTTTC
>-|TRBV18|-|TRBJ2-1
CASSPRGRIHEQFF
TGTGCCAGCTCACCACGGGGTAGAATCCATGAGCAGTTCTTC
>once|TRBV6-5|TRBD2|TRBJ2-5
CASSSGLAVGRGETQYF
TGTGCCAGCAGCTCCGGACTAGCGGTAGGGCGTGGGGAGACCCAGTACTTC
>many|TRBV5-1|-|TRBJ2-4
CASSLDILAKNIQYF
TGCGCCAGCAGCTTGGACATCTTAGCCAAAAACATTCAGTACTTC
>-|TRBV29-1|TRBD2|TRBJ2-1
CSVSGGRVLLEQFF
TGCAGCGTCAGTGGCGGGAGGGTACTTCTTGAGCAGTTCTTC
>few|TRBV24-1|-|TRBJ2-2
CATSDSETVTGELFF
TGTGCCACCAGTGATTCGGAGACTGTAACCGGGGAGCTGTTTTTT
>-|TRBV5-1|-|TRBJ1-2
CASSLRGMDYGYTF
TGCGCCAGCAGTTTGAGGGGAATGGACTATGGCTACACCTTC
>few|TRBV7-9|-|TRBJ2-3
CASSLDSGARTDTQYF
TGTGCCAGCAGCTTAGATTCGGGGGCCCGCACAGATACGCAGTATTTT
>-|TRBV25-1|TRBD1|TRBJ1-6
CASRLGTGGNNSPLHF
TGTGCCAGCAGGCTCGGGACAGGGGGTAATAATTCACCCCTCCACTTT
>few|TRBV5-1|-|TRBJ2-1
CASAGVNEQFF
TGCGCCAGCGCAGGGGTCAATGAGCAGTTCTTC
>few|TRBV16|TRBD2|TRBJ2-1
CASSRTLAGGDNEQFF
TGTGCCAGCAGTCGTACCCTAGCGGGAGGGGACAATGAGCAGTTCTTC
>few|TRBV4-3|TRBD2|TRBJ2-1
CASSPGTSGRNEQFF
TGCGCCAGCAGCCCCGGGACTAGCGGGAGAAATGAGCAGTTCTTC
>few|TRBV4-3|TRBD2|TRBJ2-1
CASSQDWLAANNEQFF
TGCGCCAGCAGCCAAGATTGGCTAGCGGCGAACAATGAGCAGTTCTTC
>few|TRBV28|-|TRBJ2-7
CASMGGLSYEQYF
TGTGCCAGCATGGGGGGCTTATCCTACGAGCAGTACTTC
>-|TRBV29-1|-|TRBJ2-5
CSVVRGTRQETQYF
TGCAGCGTTGTACGAGGGACTCGTCAAGAGACCCAGTACTTC
>-|TRBV24-1|-|TRBJ2-7
CATSDSSGGKWEQYF
TGTGCCACCAGTGATTCCTCTGGGGGAAAGTGGGAGCAGTACTTC
>-|TRBV18|-|TRBJ2-5
CASSPPGATETQYF
TGTGCCAGCTCACCACCGGGGGCGACGGAGACCCAGTACTTC
>-|TRBV6-6|TRBD2|TRBJ2-5
CASSYSSLAGGPQETQYF
TGTGCCAGCAGTTACTCGAGCCTAGCGGGGGGGCCGCAAGAGACCCAGTACTTC
>-|TRBV7-2|-|TRBJ2-3
CASSYPRGASTDTQYF
TGTGCCAGCAGCTACCCGAGGGGGGCAAGCACAGATACGCAGTATTTT
>-|TRBV21-1|-|TRBJ2-1
CASSATSGVNEQFF
TGTGCCAGCAGCGCAACTAGCGGCGTCAATGAGCAGTTCTTC
>few|TRBV12-3/TRBV12-4|-|TRBJ2-3
CAVGGGTDTQYF
TGTGCCGTTGGCGGAGGCACAGATACGCAGTATTTT
>few|TRBV7-9|TRBD2|TRBJ2-7
CASSLAPGGGNYEQYF
TGTGCCAGCAGCTTAGCTCCGGGGGGAGGAAACTACGAGCAGTACTTC
>-|TRBV29-1|-|TRBJ2-1
CSVRTVTTNEQFF
TGCAGCGTGCGTACAGTTACCACCAATGAGCAGTTCTTC
>few|TRBV6-6|TRBD2|TRBJ2-1
CASSSLAGGLDAEQFF
TGTGCCAGCAGTTCACTAGCGGGGGGATTGGATGCTGAGCAGTTCTTC
>-|TRBV12-3/TRBV12-4|-|TRBJ2-7
CASIKPRPTGGSYEQYF
TGTGCCAGCATCAAACCACGCCCGACAGGTGGGTCCTACGAGCAGTACTTC
>-|TRBV12-3/TRBV12-4|-|TRBJ2-3
CASRATGPSADTQYF
TGTGCCAGCAGGGCAACGGGCCCATCAGCCGATACGCAGTATTTT
>few|TRBV20-1|TRBD2|TRBJ2-1
CSARDPSSGHNEQFF
TGCAGTGCTAGAGATCCGTCTAGCGGACACAATGAGCAGTTCTTC
>-|TRBV11-2|-|TRBJ1-2
CASSYLGGIYGYTF
TGTGCCAGCAGCTACCTGGGGGGAATCTATGGCTACACCTTC
>-|TRBV11-3|-|TRBJ2-3
CASSQRGTGPDTQYF
TGTGCCAGCAGCCAGCGAGGGACGGGTCCAGATACGCAGTATTTT
>-|TRBV9|TRBD1|TRBJ1-1
CASSVVSGGNTEAFF
TGTGCCAGCAGCGTAGTATCAGGGGGGAACACTGAAGCTTTCTTT
>-|TRBV21-1|-|TRBJ2-7
CASSKERDRGHYEQYF
TGTGCCAGCAGCAAAGAACGGGACAGGGGACACTACGAGCAGTACTTC
>few|TRBV6-5|-|TRBJ1-5
CASSSLPSRGNQPQHF
TGTGCCAGCAGTTCGCTGCCCTCTCGAGGCAATCAGCCCCAGCATTTT
>few|TRBV7-2|TRBD2|TRBJ2-3
CASSVSGGAIDTQYF
TGTGCCAGCAGCGTTAGCGGGGGGGCCATTGATACGCAGTATTTT
>-|TRBV4-2|-|TRBJ1-5
CASSQEAGGNQPQHF
TGTGCCAGCAGCCAAGAGGCAGGGGGCAATCAGCCCCAGCATTTT
>few|TRBV20-1|-|TRBJ2-3
CSAPSRDGGTDTQYF
TGCAGTGCCCCCTCCCGCGACGGGGGCACAGATACGCAGTATTTT
>-|TRBV19|-|TRBJ2-1
CASSIASGKYNEQFF
TGTGCCAGTAGTATAGCGTCCGGGAAATACAATGAGCAGTTCTTC
>few|TRBV6-5|-|TRBJ1-1
CASSYSAEGGTEAFF
TGTGCCAGCAGTTACTCGGCGGAAGGGGGCACTGAAGCTTTCTTT
>few|TRBV6-6|-|TRBJ1-2
CASSYSDNYYGYTF
TGTGCCAGCAGTTACTCGGACAACTACTATGGCTACACCTTC
>-|TRBV5-1|-|TRBJ2-5
CASSQGGLQETQYF
TGCGCCAGCAGCCAGGGTGGACTCCAAGAGACCCAGTACTTC
>many|TRBV5-1|TRBD2|TRBJ2-3
CASIASGGSDTQYF
TGCGCCAGCATTGCTAGCGGGGGCTCGGATACGCAGTATTTT
>-|TRBV29-1|-|TRBJ2-2
CSANTGTGELFF
TGCAGCGCCAATACGGGCACCGGGGAGCTGTTTTTT
>few|TRBV4-2|-|TRBJ2-7
CASSQALGEDEQYF
TGTGCCAGCAGCCAAGCTCTCGGCGAGGACGAGCAGTACTTC
>-|TRBV15|TRBD2|TRBJ2-5
CATSRAFFRTSGGEETQYF
TGTGCCACCAGCAGAGCTTTCTTTAGGACTAGCGGGGGGGAAGAGACCCAGTACTTC
>few|TRBV6-2/TRBV6-3|-|TRBJ2-1
CASSSTPPMGANEQFF
TGTGCCAGCAGTTCCACCCCTCCCATGGGTGCCAATGAGCAGTTCTTC
>-|TRBV29-1|-|TRBJ2-5
CSVESRLSQETQYF
TGCAGCGTTGAGAGCAGGTTGAGTCAAGAGACCCAGTACTTC
>-|TRBV20-1|-|TRBJ1-2
CSASGQSYGYTF
TGCAGTGCTAGCGGACAGAGCTATGGCTACACCTTC
>once|TRBV27|-|TRBJ1-2
CASSEWGDYGYTF
TGTGCCAGCAGTGAATGGGGGGACTATGGCTACACCTTC
>many|TRBV7-9|-|TRBJ2-2
CASSRNFRDGGSTGELFF
TGTGCCAGCAGCCGGAACTTCCGGGACGGAGGAAGCACCGGGGAGCTGTTTTTT
>many|TRBV11-2|-|TRBJ1-2
CASSLETGNGYTF
TGTGCCAGCAGCTTAGAAACGGGGAATGGCTACACCTTC
>-|TRBV20-1|-|TRBJ2-5
CSATRLKVQETQYF
TGCAGTGCCACCAGACTCAAGGTCCAAGAGACCCAGTACTTC
>-|TRBV7-6|-|TRBJ2-7
CASSSLQGGYEQYF
TGTGCCAGCAGCTCGTTACAGGGAGGCTACGAGCAGTACTTC